This TCR beta chain was found in a study of read filtering for tumor transcriptome and immune sequencing. The overall study: Patients were about 17 male and around 15 female, mean age roughly 68 years, range roughly 45 to 85. The study, taken as a whole, reports: The sorted CD138-negative fraction was a mixed bone marrow immune population, not purified T cells. About 77% of IR-seq clonotypes had a single read, yet these held about 3.6% of reads.

At least ten counts were recorded for this clonotype. Its antigen remains unidentified. Germline assignment: CDR1 DFQATT and CDR2 SNEGSKA (reference sequence). The CDR3 contains 15 residues. V was trimmed by 0 bases and J by 4 bases, leaving 14 bases between them. The library was built from roughly 400 ng RNA with molecular barcoded adaptors for alpha/delta and beta/gamma chains. TCRdb re-derived calls from the reads in MiXCR, one entry per CDR3 protein. The sample shows roughly 56,000 distinct CDR3 sequences, roughly 19% of them seen only once. This sequence originates from a donor aged 40 or older with multiple myeloma. This rearrangement joins TRBV20-1 to TRBJ2-3; TRBD2 is a possible D gene (6 bases). Material: a population of CD138-negative cells sorted from bone marrow. In DNA form, the CDR3 reads TGCAGTGCTAGAGATAATCCTAGCGTGCCAGATACGCAGTATTTT. Translation gives CSARDNPSVPDTQYF.